This TCR beta chain was sequenced for a study of T cell repertoires in cytomegalovirus infection (dated by TCRdb to about 2019). Background for the entire study: Donor HLA type was relevant to the analysis, as public TCR beta signatures indicated carriage of CMV infection together with the matching HLA type.

Including the terminal cysteine and phenylalanine, the CDR3 comprises 14 residues. Only the CDR3 part of the read is kept: 42 bases, read in frame from the first base. CDR1 and CDR2 (MNHNY, SVGAGI) derive from the germline V gene (reference sequence). V ends up 5 bases short and J 6 bases short, with an unmatched junction base count of 4. Results and caveats for the whole study, not just this receptor: Cumulative frequency of public TCR beta family members discriminated carriers of CMV infection plus the relevant HLA type in this cohort and an independent approximately 350-donor cohort. The ex vivo response was dominated by HLA-C-restricted CMV-specific TCR beta clonotypes, which also provided the single most frequent clonotype in two of eight donors.

The sample was run on an Illumina HiSeq 1500. The public reads were reanalyzed by TCRdb: fastp trimming at Q25, MiXCR alignment, in-frame beta chains only. Identical CDR3 proteins give one entry, which carries the most common genes and DNA. The sample table holds roughly 300,000 distinct CDR3 sequences, of which 8% to 10% were seen once. In total, the top ten clones hold 3.5% to 4.5% of the sample. A remark on this clonotype: Its target antigen remains unknown. The input lacks base qualities; no much larger clone sits a single base away.

The receptor chain draws on TRBV6-6 and TRBJ2-1, and 10 bases in between align with TRBD1. This receptor was identified in a human donor in good health (CMV status not recorded). Some clones in this sample may be carry-over from other donors' samples. The specimen was PBMCs. The CDR3 in this case is CASSVRDRGNEQFF. The DNA sequence is given as TGTGCCAGCAGTGTCCGGGACAGGGGCAATGAGCAGTTCTTC.